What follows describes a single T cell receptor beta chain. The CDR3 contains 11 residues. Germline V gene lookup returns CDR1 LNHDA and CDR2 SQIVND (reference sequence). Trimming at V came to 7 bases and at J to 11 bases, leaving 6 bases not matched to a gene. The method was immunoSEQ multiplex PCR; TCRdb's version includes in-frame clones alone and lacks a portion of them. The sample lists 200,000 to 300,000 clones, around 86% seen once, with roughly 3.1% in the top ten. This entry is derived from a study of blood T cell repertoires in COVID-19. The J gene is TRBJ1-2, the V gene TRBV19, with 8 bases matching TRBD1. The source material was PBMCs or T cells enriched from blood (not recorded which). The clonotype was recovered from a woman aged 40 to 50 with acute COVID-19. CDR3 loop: CASIEQGGYTF. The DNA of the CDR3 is TGTGCCAGTATTGAACAGGGGGGGTACACCTTC.